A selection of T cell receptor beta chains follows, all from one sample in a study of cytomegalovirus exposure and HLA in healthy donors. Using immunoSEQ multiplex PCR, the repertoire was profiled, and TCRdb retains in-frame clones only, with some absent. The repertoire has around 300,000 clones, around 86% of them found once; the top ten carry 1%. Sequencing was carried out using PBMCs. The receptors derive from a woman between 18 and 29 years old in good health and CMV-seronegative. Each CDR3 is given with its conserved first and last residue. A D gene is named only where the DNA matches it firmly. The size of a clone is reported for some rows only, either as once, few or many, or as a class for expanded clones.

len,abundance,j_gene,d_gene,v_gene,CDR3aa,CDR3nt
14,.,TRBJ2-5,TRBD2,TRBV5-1,CASSPGLAEETQYF,TGCGCCAGCAGCCCGGGACTAGCGGAAGAGACCCAGTACTTC
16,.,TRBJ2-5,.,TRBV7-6,CASSLVLTDHKETQYF,TGTGCCAGCAGCTTAGTATTGACAGACCACAAAGAGACCCAGTACTTC
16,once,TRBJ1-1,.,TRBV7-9,CASSLAGRGGDTEAFF,TGTGCCAGCAGCTTAGCGGGTAGGGGTGGGGACACTGAAGCTTTCTTT
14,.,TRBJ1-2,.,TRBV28,CASSLPGVHYGYTF,TGTGCCAGCAGTTTACCCGGGGTTCACTATGGCTACACCTTC
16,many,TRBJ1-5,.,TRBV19,CASSIVTGVPNQPQHF,TGTGCCAGTAGTATAGTCACAGGCGTTCCCAATCAGCCCCAGCATTTT
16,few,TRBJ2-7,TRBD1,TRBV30,CAWSTSGTGGSYEQYF,TGTGCCTGGAGTACCTCCGGGACAGGCGGCTCCTACGAGCAGTACTTC
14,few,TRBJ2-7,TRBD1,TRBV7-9,CASSLRQGWNEQYF,TGTGCCAGCAGCCTTCGACAGGGGTGGAACGAGCAGTACTTC
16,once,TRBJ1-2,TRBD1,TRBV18,CASSPNRQGSDYGYTF,TGTGCCAGCTCACCTAATCGACAGGGGAGTGACTATGGCTACACCTTC
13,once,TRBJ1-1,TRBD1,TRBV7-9,CASSNTGGERSFF,TGTGCCAGCAGCAATACAGGGGGAGAACGGTCTTTCTTT
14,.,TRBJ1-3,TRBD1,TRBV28,CASSFGTDGNTIYF,TGTGCCAGCAGTTTTGGGACAGATGGAAACACCATATATTTT
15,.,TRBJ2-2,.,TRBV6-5,CASSFFHTVAGELFF,TGTGCCAGCAGTTTTTTTCATACAGTGGCCGGGGAGCTGTTTTTT
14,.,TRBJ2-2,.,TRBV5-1,CASSLLASTGELFF,TGCGCCAGCAGCCTTCTAGCGAGCACCGGGGAGCTGTTTTTT
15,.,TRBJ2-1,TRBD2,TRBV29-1,CSVEVAGGNDNEQFF,TGCAGCGTTGAAGTAGCGGGGGGGAACGACAATGAGCAGTTCTTC
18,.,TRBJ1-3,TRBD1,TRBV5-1,CASSLEGQGAGPGNTIYF,TGCGCCAGCAGCTTGGAGGGACAGGGTGCGGGGCCTGGAAACACCATATATTTT
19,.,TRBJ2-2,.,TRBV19,CATGTLRDTFQAGTGELFF,TGTGCCACGGGGACACTCCGGGACACTTTCCAGGCGGGCACCGGGGAGCTGTTTTTT
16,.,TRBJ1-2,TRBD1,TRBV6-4,CASSDGTGGLGYGYTF,TGTGCCAGCAGTGATGGGACAGGGGGCCTCGGCTATGGCTACACCTTC